This section outlines one T cell receptor beta chain sequence together with its context. These data are taken from a study of blood T cell repertoires in COVID-19. Background on the study: From T cells, B-cell-depleted T cells, or PBMCs came the material, which was cDNA or gDNA.

Authors' methods: Amplification from reference gene primers served as the basis for estimated nucleated cell counts. Measured with immunoSEQ multiplex PCR; TCRdb has only the in-frame clones, and not every one. For V, J and clone size, that table is used; D and trimming come from the DNA. The table records over 50,000 clones, around 86% of them present only once. This CDR3 region has 16 residues. Trimming removed 3 bases at V and 1 base at J, with 16 bases between. Germline values: CDR1 SGHRS, CDR2 YFSETQ. Sequencing was performed on peripheral blood. The rearrangement uses TRBV5-1 and TRBJ1-1, with D unresolved. The sequence was obtained from a man aged 45-60 years with active COVID-19. CDR3 region: CASSSEEGMANTEAFF. The CDR3 DNA follows: TGCGCCAGCAGCTCGGAGGAGGGTATGGCGAACACTGAAGCTTTCTTT.